Below are 9 T cell receptor beta chains sequenced from a single sample in a study of blood T cell repertoires in COVID-19. The repertoire was sequenced with immunoSEQ multiplex PCR; TCRdb's copy has only in-frame clones and lacks some. The sample lists 80,000 to 90,000 clones, around nine tenths occurring once. The sequencing input was peripheral blood. These receptors were obtained from a man aged 60-69 years with acute or convalescent COVID-19.

The J gene is TRBJ1-1, the V gene TRBV5-1; a possible D gene is TRBD1 (5 bases). CDR3 length: 14 amino acids. CDR1 and CDR2 from the germline V gene are SGHRS and YFSETQ. V shed 2 bases and J shed 0 bases, with 8 bases lying between them. The CDR3 protein is CASSLRGVNTEAFF. In DNA form, the CDR3 reads TGCGCCAGCAGCTTAAGGGGCGTGAACACTGAAGCTTTCTTT.

The rearrangement links TRBV11-2 to TRBJ2-3; 7 bases fit TRBD2. CDR3 size: 12 residues. From germline, CDR1 is SGHAT and CDR2 FQNNGV. After removal of 5 bases from V and 6 bases from J, the junction contained 2 bases not matched to a gene. In DNA form, the CDR3 reads TGTGCCAGCAGCCCCGGGGGGGATACGCAGTATTTT. This codes for CASSPGGDTQYF. The full variable domain, completed using reference TRBV11-2 and TRBJ2-3, is EAGVAQSPRYKIIEKRQSVAFWCNPISGHATLYWYQQILGQGPKLLIQFQNNGVVDDSQLPKDRFSAERLKGVDSTLKIQPAKLEDSAVYLCASSPGGDTQYFGPGTRLTVL.

The chain combines TRBV6-4 with TRBJ1-5, with 10 bases that match TRBD1. The V gene end was trimmed by 2 bases and the J gene end by 0 bases; junction bases not matched to a gene: 4. Germline CDR1 MRHNA, CDR2 SNTAGT. The CDR3 is 17 residues long. CDR3 sequence reads: CASSDRDRGDSNQPQHF. For the CDR3, the DNA is TGTGCCAGCAGTGACAGGGACAGGGGAGATAGCAATCAGCCCCAGCATTTT.

The chain recombines TRBV29-1 with TRBJ1-1; D is perhaps TRBD1 (5 bases). V was trimmed by 7 bases and J by 1 base, leaving 7 bases between them. This CDR3 region has 11 residues. Germline V gives CDR1 SQVTM, CDR2 ANQGSEA. The CDR3 bases are TGCAGCGGCGACAGGAACACTGAAGCTTTCTTT. Residues: CSGDRNTEAFF. The full variable domain, its missing parts supplied by reference TRBV29-1 and TRBJ1-1, is SAVISQKPSRDICQRGTSLTIQCQVDSQVTMMFWYRQQPGQSLTLIATANQGSEATYESGFVIDKFPISRPNLTFSTLTVSNMSPEDSSIYLCSGDRNTEAFFGQGTRLTVV.

The V gene is TRBV5-1, the J gene TRBJ1-1; D might be TRBD1 (5 bases). This CDR3 contains 19 residues. Trimming took off 4 bases at V and 1 base at J, with 26 bases between the two ends. Germline V CDR1 and CDR2: SGHRS, YFSETQ. In DNA, the CDR3 is TGCGCCAGCAGCCCCGAAGGGACTCGCCGGTGGGCACCGAACACTGAAGCTTTCTTT. Protein product: CASSPEGTRRWAPNTEAFF.

This clone was detected only once. The rearrangement uses TRBV14 and TRBJ2-2; no clear D gene. The CDR3 runs to 13 residues. The germline V and J ends were trimmed by 5 bases and 0 bases, with 4 bases remaining between them. Germline CDR1 and CDR2: SGHDN and FVKESK. The CDR3 loop reads CASSSSNTGELFF. CDR3 sequence (DNA): TGTGCCAGCAGCTCGTCGAACACCGGGGAGCTGTTTTTT. The full variable domain, completed using reference TRBV14 and TRBJ2-2, is EAGVTQFPSHSVIEKGQTVTLRCDPISGHDNLYWYRRVMGKEIKFLLHFVKESKQDESGMPNNRFLAERTGGTYSTLKVQPAELEDSGVYFCASSSSNTGELFFGEGSRLTVL.

This chain links TRBV5-5 with TRBJ2-3; D might be TRBD2 (6 bases). Trimming removed 0 bases from V and 0 bases from J, with 17 bases in between. The CDR3 runs 18 residues. Germline V gene lookup returns CDR1 SGHKS and CDR2 YYEKEE (reference sequence). The CDR3, as DNA: TGTGCCAGCAGCTTGGAGGGAGGCGAGACATCTAGCACAGATACGCAGTATTTT. It specifies CASSLEGGETSSTDTQYF. Using reference TRBV5-5 and TRBJ2-3 for the parts outside the CDR3, the full variable domain is DAGVTQSPTHLIKTRGQQVTLRCSPISGHKSVSWYQQVLGQGPQFIFQYYEKEERGRGNFPDRFSARQFPNYSSELNVNALLLGDSALYLCASSLEGGETSSTDTQYFGPGTRLTVL.

The V call is TRBV9, the J call TRBJ1-3, with a tentative D call TRBD1 (6 bases). CDR1 and CDR2 from the germline V gene are SGDLS and YYNGEE. The CDR3 loop spans 14 amino acids. Trimming shortened V by 4 bases and J by 7 bases, and 15 bases separated the two germline ends. The CDR3 DNA follows: TGTGCCAGCAGCCCGGACAGCCTCGGGAACACCATATATTTT. It specifies CASSPDSLGNTIYF.

CDR3 sequence (DNA): TGTGCCAGCAGCAAGGCCGGGACAGGGTTTCGAGAGCAGTTCTTC. It encodes CASSKAGTGFREQFF. The chain couples TRBV6-5 to TRBJ2-1, with 9 bases lining up with TRBD1. The ends lost 6 bases at V and 10 bases at J; junction bases unmatched: 13. The CDR3 loop spans 15 amino acids. Germline values: CDR1 MNHEY, CDR2 SVGAGI.